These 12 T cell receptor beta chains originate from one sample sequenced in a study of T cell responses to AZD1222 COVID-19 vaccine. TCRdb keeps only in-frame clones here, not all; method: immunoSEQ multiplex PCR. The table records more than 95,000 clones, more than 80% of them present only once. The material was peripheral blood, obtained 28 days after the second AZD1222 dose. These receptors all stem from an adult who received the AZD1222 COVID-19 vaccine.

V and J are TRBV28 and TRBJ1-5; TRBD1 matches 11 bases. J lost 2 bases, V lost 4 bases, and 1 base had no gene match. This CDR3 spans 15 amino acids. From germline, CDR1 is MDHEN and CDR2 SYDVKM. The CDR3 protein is CASSSGQGGNQPQHF. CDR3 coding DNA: TGTGCCAGCAGTTCGGGACAGGGGGGCAATCAGCCCCAGCATTTT.

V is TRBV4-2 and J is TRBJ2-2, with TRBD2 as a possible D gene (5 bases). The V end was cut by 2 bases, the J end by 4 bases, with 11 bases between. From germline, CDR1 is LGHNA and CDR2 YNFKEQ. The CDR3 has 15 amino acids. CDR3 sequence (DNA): TGTGCCAGCAGCCAAACTGAGGGCTTCACCGGGGAGCTGTTTTTT. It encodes CASSQTEGFTGELFF.

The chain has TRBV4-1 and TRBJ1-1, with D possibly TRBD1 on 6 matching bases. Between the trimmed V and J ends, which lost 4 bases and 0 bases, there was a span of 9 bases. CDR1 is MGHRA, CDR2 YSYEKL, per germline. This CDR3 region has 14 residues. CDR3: CASSPGQLNTEAFF. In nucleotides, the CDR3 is TGCGCCAGCAGCCCAGGACAGTTGAACACTGAAGCTTTCTTT.

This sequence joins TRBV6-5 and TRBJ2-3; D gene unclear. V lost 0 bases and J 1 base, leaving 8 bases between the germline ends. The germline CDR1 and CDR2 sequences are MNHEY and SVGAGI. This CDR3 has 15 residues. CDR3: CASSYSAERTDTQYF. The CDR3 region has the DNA TGTGCCAGCAGTTACTCGGCGGAGCGCACAGATACGCAGTATTTT.

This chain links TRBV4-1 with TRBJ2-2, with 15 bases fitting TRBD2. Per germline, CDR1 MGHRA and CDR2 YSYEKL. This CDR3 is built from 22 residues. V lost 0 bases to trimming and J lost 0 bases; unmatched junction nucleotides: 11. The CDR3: CASSQEGRLGLAGGPNTGELFF. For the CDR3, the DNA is TGCGCCAGCAGCCAAGAGGGGCGGCTGGGACTAGCGGGGGGTCCGAACACCGGGGAGCTGTTTTTT.

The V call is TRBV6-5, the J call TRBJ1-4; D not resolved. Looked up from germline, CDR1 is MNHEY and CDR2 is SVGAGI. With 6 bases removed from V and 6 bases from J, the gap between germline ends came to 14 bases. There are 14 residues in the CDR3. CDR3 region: CASRPGGLDEKLFF. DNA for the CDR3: TGTGCCAGCAGACCCGGAGGTTTAGATGAAAAACTGTTTTTT.

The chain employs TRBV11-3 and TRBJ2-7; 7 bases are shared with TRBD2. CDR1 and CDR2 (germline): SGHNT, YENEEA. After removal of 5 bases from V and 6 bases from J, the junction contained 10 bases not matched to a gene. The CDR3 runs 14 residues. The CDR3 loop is CASSPRGGRSEQYF. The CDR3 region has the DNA TGTGCCAGCAGCCCCCGCGGGGGACGCAGCGAGCAGTACTTC. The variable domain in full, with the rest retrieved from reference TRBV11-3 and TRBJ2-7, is EAGVVQSPRYKIIEKKQPVAFWCNPISGHNTLYWYLQNLGQGPELLIRYENEEAVDDSQLPKDRFSAERLKGVDSTLKIQPAELGDSAVYLCASSPRGGRSEQYFGPGTRLTVT.

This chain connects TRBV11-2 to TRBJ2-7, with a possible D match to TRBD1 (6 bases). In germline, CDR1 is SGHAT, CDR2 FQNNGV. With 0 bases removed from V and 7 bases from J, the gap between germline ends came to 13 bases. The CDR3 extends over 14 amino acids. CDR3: CASSLEVGAWEQYF. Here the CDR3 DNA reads TGTGCCAGCAGCTTAGAGGTGGGGGCGTGGGAGCAGTACTTC.

The CDR3, as DNA: TGTGCCAGCAGTGAAGGTGAAGCTTTCTTT. Encoded protein: CASSEGEAFF. V gene TRBV2 combines with J gene TRBJ1-1; D is unresolved. This CDR3 spans 10 amino acids. In germline, CDR1 is SNHLY, CDR2 FYNNEI. Trimming took off 1 base at V and 7 bases at J, with 1 base between the two ends.

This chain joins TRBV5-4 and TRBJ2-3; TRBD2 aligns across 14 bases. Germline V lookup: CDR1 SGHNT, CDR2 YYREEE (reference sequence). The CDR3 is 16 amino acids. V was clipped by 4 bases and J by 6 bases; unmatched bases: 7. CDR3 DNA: TGTGCCAGCAGCGGGACTAGCGGGGGCCCAAGGGATACGCAGTATTTT. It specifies CASSGTSGGPRDTQYF.

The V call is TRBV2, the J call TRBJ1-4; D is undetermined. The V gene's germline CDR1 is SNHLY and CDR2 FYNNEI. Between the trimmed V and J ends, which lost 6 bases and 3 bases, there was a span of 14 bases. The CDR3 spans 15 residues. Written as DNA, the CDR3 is TGTGCCAGCAGGCGGACGGATACCCCTAATGAAAAACTGTTTTTT. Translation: CASRRTDTPNEKLFF. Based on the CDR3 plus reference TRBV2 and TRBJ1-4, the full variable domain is EPEVTQTPSHQVTQMGQEVILRCVPISNHLYFYWYRQILGQKVEFLVSFYNNEISEKSEIFDDQFSVERPDGSNFTLKIRSTKLEDSAMYFCASRRTDTPNEKLFFGSGTQLSVL.

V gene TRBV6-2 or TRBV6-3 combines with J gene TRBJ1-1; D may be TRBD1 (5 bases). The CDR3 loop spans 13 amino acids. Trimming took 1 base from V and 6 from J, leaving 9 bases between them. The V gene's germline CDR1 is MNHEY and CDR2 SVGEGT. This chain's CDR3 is CASSYWGRPEAFF. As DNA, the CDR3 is TGTGCCAGCAGTTACTGGGGGAGGCCTGAAGCTTTCTTT.